The 10 T cell receptor beta chains reported below all come from one sample, sequenced in a study of OX40 agonist ivuxolimab in advanced cancers. The method was immunoSEQ multiplex PCR; TCRdb's version includes in-frame clones alone and lacks a portion of them. The sample lists 46,000 or so clones, 75% to 80% seen once, with 2% to 3% in the top ten. The sample consisted of CD4+ or CD8+ T cells sorted from blood, taken in a trial of the OX40 agonist ivuxolimab. The receptor source for this set is an adult with an advanced solid tumor such as melanoma, head and neck, liver or kidney cancer.

CDR3: CARSSMQGEGSPLHF. Here the CDR3 DNA reads TGTGCCAGAAGCTCAATGCAGGGGGAAGGTTCACCCCTCCACTTT. This chain links TRBV5-3 with TRBJ1-6, with 7 bases identical to TRBD1. TRBV5-3 has ORF status, its function being uncertain. V dropped 3 bases and J dropped 9; count of bases not matched to a gene: 9. This CDR3 comprises 15 residues.

The gene calls are TRBV19 and TRBJ1-2, with D uncertain. There are 12 residues in the CDR3. Trimming cost V 6 bases and J 7 bases, with 12 bases left between them. CDR1 and CDR2 from the germline V gene are LNHDA and SQIVND (reference sequence). CDR3 DNA: TGTGCCAGTAGAAATGGGCCTATTGGCTACACCTTC. Translating it yields CASRNGPIGYTF.

The DNA for the CDR3 is TGTGCCAGCAGCTCGAAAGGGAATTATGGCTACACCTTC. This gives the protein CASSSKGNYGYTF. The chain employs TRBV6-5 and TRBJ1-2; D gene unclear. From germline, CDR1 is MNHEY and CDR2 SVGAGI. The CDR3 covers 13 residues. V lost 6 bases, J lost 5 bases, and 13 bases lay in between.

This clone turned up a few times. The rearrangement links TRBV9 to TRBJ2-3; 10 bases match TRBD2. The junction had 10 bases not matched to a gene; V was cut back by 4 bases and J by 5 bases. The germline CDR1 and CDR2 sequences are SGDLS and YYNGEE. CDR3 length: 16 residues. The CDR3 loop reads CASSNGDSGRRDTQYF. The DNA of the CDR3 is TGTGCCAGCAGCAACGGCGATAGCGGGAGGCGAGATACGCAGTATTTT.

The chain uses TRBV4-2 and TRBJ2-1; the D is unclear. Trimming left V 5 bases short and J 0 bases short, with 20 bases between. The CDR3 spans 18 residues. Germline V gives CDR1 LGHNA, CDR2 YNFKEQ. The CDR3 DNA reads as TGTGCCAGCAGCTTGTCCTTCGTAACGGTCAGCTCCTACAATGAGCAGTTCTTC. Translating it yields CASSLSFVTVSSYNEQFF.

This clone was observed a handful of times. The CDR3 DNA sequence: TGTGCCAGCAGGGGGACAGTGAGTAATGAAAAACTGTTTTTT. Amino acid sequence: CASRGTVSNEKLFF. This sequence joins TRBV6-1 and TRBJ1-4; TRBD1 agrees at 7 bases. CDR1 and CDR2 from the germline V gene are MNHNS and SASEGT. V shed 6 bases, J shed 4 bases, and the junction held 5 bases outside the gene matches. The CDR3 spans 14 residues.

J is TRBJ1-5 and V is TRBV27; TRBD1 might be the D (5 bases). CDR1 is MNHEY and CDR2 is SMNVEV in the germline V gene (reference sequence). The CDR3 extends over 14 amino acids. Between the trimmed V and J ends, which lost 1 base and 1 base, there was a span of 5 bases. The DNA for the CDR3 is TGTGCCAGCAGTTTATGGGGGAGCAATCAGCCCCAGCATTTT. It yields the protein CASSLWGSNQPQHF.

V usage is TRBV6-1 and J usage is TRBJ1-1; the D gene is possibly TRBD1 (5 bases). The CDR3 has 13 amino acids. From germline, CDR1 is MNHNS and CDR2 SASEGT. Trimming cost V 4 bases and J 5 bases, with 11 bases left between them. The CDR3 DNA sequence: TGTGCCAGCAGTGCAGGGAGATTGACTGAAGCTTTCTTT. Amino acids: CASSAGRLTEAFF.

The J gene is TRBJ1-3, the V gene TRBV4-2; D remains unclear. From germline, CDR1 is LGHNA and CDR2 YNFKEQ. V lost 1 base to trimming and J lost 8 bases, with 12 bases between them. CDR3 length: 14 residues. CDR3 DNA: TGTGCCAGCAGCCAAGGTCTAGGAGGCCACACCATATATTTT. Amino acids: CASSQGLGGHTIYF.

The J gene is TRBJ1-6, the V gene TRBV28; D possibly corresponds to TRBD1 (5 bases). The CDR3 runs 15 residues. CDR1 and CDR2 (germline): MDHEN, SYDVKM. The V and J ends lost 1 base and 8 bases respectively, with 12 bases between them. CDR3 in DNA: TGTGCCAGCAGTTTATCCGGGGGGGATCATTCACCCCTCCACTTT. Protein sequence: CASSLSGGDHSPLHF.